Below are 19 T cell receptor beta chains sequenced from a single sample in a study of T-cell memory formation after mild COVID-19. TCRdb re-called the 5' RACE reads with MiXCR, one entry per CDR3 protein. The repertoire has hundreds of thousands of distinct CDR3 sequences, approximately 14% of them found once; the top ten carry about 22%. Source material: PBMCs or a T cell subset sorted from them (not recorded which). The receptors were gathered from a man younger than 30 who had mild COVID-19 (a few samples of this study predate the infection). Cell type and time point are not known.

The chain uses TRBV4-2 and TRBJ2-1; D call uncertain. There are 15 residues in the CDR3. V was trimmed by 0 bases and J by 4 bases, leaving 10 bases between them. From germline, CDR1 is LGHNA and CDR2 YNFKEQ. The CDR3 region has the DNA TGTGCCAGCAGCCAAGATATGGCCCTTTACAATGAGCAGTTCTTC. Translating gives CASSQDMALYNEQFF.

This clonotype has a handful of counts. V gene TRBV29-1 combines with J gene TRBJ2-4; 9 nucleotides match TRBD2. The V segment lost 4 bases and the J segment 8 bases; nucleotides outside the gene matches: 3. The germline V gene encodes CDR1 SQVTM and CDR2 ANQGSEA. The CDR3 runs 12 residues. Here the CDR3 reads CSVVIAGDIQYF. In DNA form, the CDR3 reads TGCAGCGTTGTTATAGCGGGGGACATTCAGTACTTC.

This clonotype was seen many times. The chain joins TRBV7-2 to TRBJ1-6; D is undetermined. V was clipped by 2 bases and J by 8 bases, with 4 bases between them. The CDR3 consists of 12 residues. CDR1 SGHTA and CDR2 FQGNSA come from the germline V gene. The CDR3 region has the DNA TGTGCCAGCAGCTTATTGCATTCACCCCTCCACTTT. It yields the protein CASSLLHSPLHF. The variable domain in full, completed from reference TRBV7-2 and TRBJ1-6, reads GAGVSQSPSNKVTEKGKDVELRCDPISGHTALYWYRQSLGQGLEFLIYFQGNSAPDKSGLPSDRFSAERTGGSVSTLTIQRTQQEDSAVYLCASSLLHSPLHFGNGTRLTVT.

This clonotype was seen a few times. V gene TRBV7-3 combines with J gene TRBJ1-1, with D uncertain. V lost 0 bases and J 6 bases, leaving 14 bases between the germline ends. The germline V gene has CDR1 SGHTA and CDR2 FQGTGA. CDR3 size: 15 residues. The CDR3 is CASSLTSQGLAEAFF. The CDR3 DNA reads as TGTGCCAGCAGCTTAACGTCACAAGGCCTCGCTGAAGCTTTCTTT.

The chain combines TRBV3-1 with TRBJ1-2, with D tentatively TRBD1 (5 bases). The length of the CDR3 is 13 residues. Germline CDR1 LGHDT, CDR2 YNNKEL (reference sequence). Trimming took 4 bases from V and 6 from J, leaving 12 bases between them. The CDR3 DNA is TGTGCCAGCAGCCCCTATGGGGGTAATGGCTACACCTTC. Encoded protein: CASSPYGGNGYTF.

This clonotype was observed a few times. This chain connects TRBV5-1 to TRBJ2-7, with 10 nucleotides matching TRBD2. The CDR3 spans 15 residues. Germline V gene data show CDR1 as SGHRS and CDR2 as YFSETQ. J was trimmed by 3 bases and V by 3 bases; bases with no gene match: 6. CDR3 in amino acids: CASSSSIAGGYEQYF. CDR3 coding DNA: TGCGCCAGCAGCTCGAGTATAGCGGGGGGCTACGAGCAGTACTTC.

This clonotype was seen many times. This chain joins TRBV20-1 and TRBJ2-1, with 7 bases matching TRBD2. Germline trimming cut 0 bases from V and 0 bases from J; bases unmatched to any gene: 5. This CDR3 is built from 16 residues. Per the germline V gene, CDR1 is DFQATT and CDR2 is SNEGSKA (reference sequence). CDR3 nucleotide sequence: TGCAGTGCTAGAGAGGCTAGCGGAAGCTCCTACAATGAGCAGTTCTTC. It translates to CSAREASGSSYNEQFF.

This rearrangement joins TRBV12-3 or TRBV12-4 to TRBJ2-2; D is undetermined. The CDR3 spans 17 residues. V lost 5 bases and J 2 bases, leaving 18 bases between the germline ends. CDR3 sequence: CASSPRPPGINTGELFF. In DNA form, the CDR3 reads TGTGCCAGCAGTCCCAGACCGCCCGGAATCAACACCGGGGAGCTGTTTTTT.

The chain links TRBV6-5 to TRBJ1-1; no firm D call. With 2 bases removed from V and 1 base from J, the gap between germline ends came to 11 bases. The germline gives CDR1 MNHEY, CDR2 SVGAGI. There are 15 residues in the CDR3. The CDR3 DNA reads TGTGCCAGCAGTTACCCGTCCGGACCGAACACTGAAGCTTTCTTT. Its protein product is CASSYPSGPNTEAFF.

This clonotype was observed a handful of times. The chain uses TRBV4-3 and TRBJ1-4; D might be TRBD1 (6 bases). V lost 1 base to trimming and J lost 5 bases, with 11 bases between them. There are 15 residues in the CDR3. The germline gives CDR1 LGHNA, CDR2 YSLEER. CDR3 bases: TGCGCCAGCAGCCAAGTTGAGGGGGAAAATGAAAAACTGTTTTTT. It translates to CASSQVEGENEKLFF.

This clonotype was seen more than once but under ten times. The genes are TRBV2 and TRBJ1-3; 10 nucleotides align to TRBD1. V shed 11 bases, J shed 2 bases, and the junction held 9 bases outside the gene matches. From germline, CDR1 is SNHLY and CDR2 FYNNEI. The CDR3 length is 15 residues. This CDR3 reads CAGRAGTGAGNTIYF. As DNA, the CDR3 is TGTGCCGGACGAGCCGGGACAGGGGCTGGAAACACCATATATTTT. The entire variable domain, with the rest obtained from reference TRBV2 and TRBJ1-3, is as follows: EPEVTQTPSHQVTQMGQEVILRCVPISNHLYFYWYRQILGQKVEFLVSFYNNEISEKSEIFDDQFSVERPDGSNFTLKIRSTKLEDSAMYFCAGRAGTGAGNTIYFGEGSWLTVV.

The CDR3 region has the DNA TGTGCCACCATGAGTCGGGCAGGGAGCAATCAGCCCCAGCATTTT. Amino acid sequence: CATMSRAGSNQPQHF. The chain employs TRBV6-2 or TRBV6-3 and TRBJ1-5; D is perhaps TRBD1 (5 bases). V lost 10 bases, J lost 1 base, and 17 bases lay in between. This CDR3 has 15 residues. The germline V gene has CDR1 MNHEY and CDR2 SVGEGT.

This clonotype has at least ten counts. V is TRBV14 and J is TRBJ1-3, with a tentative D call TRBD1 (5 bases). CDR3 length equals 16 residues. V lost 0 bases, J lost 3 bases, and 12 bases lay in between. In germline, CDR1 is SGHDN, CDR2 FVKESK. This CDR3 is CASSQDPGRIGNTIYF. In DNA, the CDR3 is TGTGCCAGCAGCCAAGACCCAGGGAGGATTGGAAACACCATATATTTT.

The rearrangement uses TRBV7-8 and TRBJ2-7; TRBD1 matches 8 bases. V lost 2 bases to trimming and J lost 6 bases; unmatched junction nucleotides: 9. Germline CDR1 and CDR2: SGHVS and FQNEAQ. This CDR3 has 15 amino acids. The CDR3 loop reads CASSLLTTGAREQYF. The CDR3 DNA reads TGTGCCAGCAGCTTATTGACGACAGGGGCCCGCGAGCAGTACTTC.

This clonotype was found many times. J is TRBJ2-1 and V is TRBV9; 8 bases map to TRBD2. Germline V gives CDR1 SGDLS, CDR2 YYNGEE. V was pared by 4 bases and J by 4 bases, with 13 bases of the junction left unmatched. CDR3 length: 17 amino acids. The CDR3 sequence: CASSPGAASGSYNEQFF. As DNA, the CDR3 is TGTGCCAGCAGCCCTGGGGCGGCTAGCGGGTCTTACAATGAGCAGTTCTTC.

The rearrangement joins TRBV4-3 to TRBJ2-1; TRBD2 aligns across 10 bases. Germline V CDR1 and CDR2: LGHNA, YSLEER. The J segment lost 4 bases and the V segment lost 5 bases, leaving 11 bases of the junction unmatched. CDR3 size: 17 residues. CDR3 region: CASSSPGGLADYNEQFF. The CDR3 bases are TGCGCCAGCAGCTCCCCCGGAGGACTAGCGGATTACAATGAGCAGTTCTTC.

This clonotype occurred many times. This sequence joins TRBV7-6 and TRBJ1-5; D is undetermined. Germline values: CDR1 SGHVS, CDR2 FNYEAQ. This CDR3 spans 13 amino acids. V lost 0 bases and J 5 bases, leaving 5 bases between the germline ends. In DNA form, the CDR3 reads TGTGCCAGCAGCTTAGCGGATTATCAGCCCCAGCATTTT. It specifies CASSLADYQPQHF.

At least ten counts were recorded for this clonotype. As DNA, the CDR3 is TGTGCCAGCAGCAAAGCAGGGGTACAGATCGCAGATACGCAGTATTTT. Protein product: CASSKAGVQIADTQYF. This chain uses TRBV21-1 with TRBJ2-3; the table gives TRBD1 as D, unverified against the DNA. TRBV21-1 is shown as a pseudogene. The CDR3 has 16 residues.

The chain is built from TRBV7-2 and TRBJ2-3; 7 bases agree with TRBD1. Germline V gives CDR1 SGHTA, CDR2 FQGNSA. The length of the CDR3 is 15 residues. V trimming: 2 bases; J trimming: 2 bases; junction bases outside the gene matches: 4. CDR3 DNA sequence: TGTGCCAGCAGCTTACAGGACAGGATCACAGATACGCAGTATTTT. This codes for CASSLQDRITDTQYF. Variable domain in full (rest from reference TRBV7-2 and TRBJ2-3): GAGVSQSPSNKVTEKGKDVELRCDPISGHTALYWYRQSLGQGLEFLIYFQGNSAPDKSGLPSDRFSAERTGGSVSTLTIQRTQQEDSAVYLCASSLQDRITDTQYFGPGTRLTVL.